This T cell receptor beta chain emerged from a study of shared clonotypes between healthy human individuals. TCRdb's table, derived via immunoSEQ multiplex PCR, lists solely in-frame clones and lacks some. The sample includes about 480,000 clones, approximately 85% seen only once; the top ten take 13%. The source material was PBMCs. This clonotype was sampled from a middle-aged woman in good health. Some clones in this sample may be carry-over from other donors' samples.

The DNA of the CDR3 is TGTGCCAGCAGTGAGGGATTGGTTCAGTACTTC. Translation gives CASSEGLVQYF. The chain links TRBV2 to TRBJ2-4, with no clear D. The CDR3 is made up of 11 amino acids. V shed 3 bases and J shed 11 bases, with 8 bases lying between them. The germline V gene has CDR1 SNHLY and CDR2 FYNNEI.